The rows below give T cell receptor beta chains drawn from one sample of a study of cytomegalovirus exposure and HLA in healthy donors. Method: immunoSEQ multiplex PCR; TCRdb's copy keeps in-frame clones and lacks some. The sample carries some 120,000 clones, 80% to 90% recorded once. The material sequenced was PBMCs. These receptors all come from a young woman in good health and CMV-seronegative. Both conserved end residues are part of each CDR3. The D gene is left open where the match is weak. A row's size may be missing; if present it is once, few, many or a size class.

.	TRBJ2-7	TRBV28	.	TGTGCCAGCAGCTCACCAGGGGGGATTTTCACCTACGAGCAGTACTTC	CASSSPGGIFTYEQYF
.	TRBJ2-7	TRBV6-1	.	TGTGCCAGCAGTGAATGGCAGAACATTTACGAGCAGTACTTC	CASSEWQNIYEQYF
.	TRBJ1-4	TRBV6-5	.	TGTGCCAGCAGTTACGCGGGGAATAATGAAAAACTGTTTTTT	CASSYAGNNEKLFF
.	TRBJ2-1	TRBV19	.	TGTGCCAGTAGTATATCCGGGAGCTCCTACAATGAGCAGTTCTTC	CASSISGSSYNEQFF
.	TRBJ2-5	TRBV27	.	TGTGCCAGCAGTTACCGAGCTCACGAGACCCAGTACTTC	CASSYRAHETQYF
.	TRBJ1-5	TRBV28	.	TGTGCCAGCAGCCCCCCGATGTTACCTCGAACAAATCAGCCCCAGCATTTT	CASSPPMLPRTNQPQHF
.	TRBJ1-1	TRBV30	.	TGTGCCTGGAGGTGGGGGCGCGTGAACACTGAAGCTTTCTTT	CAWRWGRVNTEAFF
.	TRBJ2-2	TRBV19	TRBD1	TGTGCCACACAGGGGTTAACCGGGGAGCTGTTTTTT	CATQGLTGELFF
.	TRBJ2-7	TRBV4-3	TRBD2	TGCGCCAGCAGCCAAGGTCCGGGAGGGCAGTTCCACGAGCAGTACTTC	CASSQGPGGQFHEQYF
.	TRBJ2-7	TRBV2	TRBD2	TGTGCCAGCAGCGGACCGGGACTAGCGGGCTACGAGCAGTACTTC	CASSGPGLAGYEQYF
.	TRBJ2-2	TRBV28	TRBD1	TGTGTCGGACAGGGGAACACCGGGGAGCTGTTTTTT	CVGQGNTGELFF
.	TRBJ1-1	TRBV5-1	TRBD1	TGCGCCAGCAGCACAGGGGACAGGGAGAACACTGAAGCTTTCTTT	CASSTGDRENTEAFF
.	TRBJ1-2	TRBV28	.	TGTGCCAGCAGTCTAACCGGGACACGAAGATATGGCTACACCTTC	CASSLTGTRRYGYTF
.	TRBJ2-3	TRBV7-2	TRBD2	TGTGCCAGCAGCCCGCCGGGACTAGCACAAGATACGCAGTATTTT	CASSPPGLAQDTQYF
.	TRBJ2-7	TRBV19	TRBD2	TGTGCCAGTAGTCGCCTTACTAGCGGTCGGACCTACGAGCAGTACTTC	CASSRLTSGRTYEQYF
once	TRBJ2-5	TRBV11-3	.	TGTGCCAGCAGCTTAGATTCCCGTTTAATTAGGTCGGCGGACCAAGAGACCCAGTACTTC	CASSLDSRLIRSADQETQYF
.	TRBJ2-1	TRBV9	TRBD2	TGTGCCAGCGACGGGCGGGAGGGTCGCTCCTACAATGAGCAGTTCTTC	CASDGREGRSYNEQFF
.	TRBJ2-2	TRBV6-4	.	TGTGCCAGCAGCGCGCGACAGGAATCCGGGGAGCTGTTTTTT	CASSARQESGELFF
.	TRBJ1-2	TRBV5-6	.	TGTGCCAGCAGCTTGGCCAACATCGGCAGGGCGAGCTATGGCTACACCTTC	CASSLANIGRASYGYTF
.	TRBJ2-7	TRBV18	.	TGTGCCAGCTCCCTCACGTTGTCGAGCTCCGAGCAGTACTTC	CASSLTLSSSEQYF
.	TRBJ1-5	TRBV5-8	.	TGTGCCAGCAGCTTGGATGGCTTGAGCAATCAGCCCCAGCATTTT	CASSLDGLSNQPQHF
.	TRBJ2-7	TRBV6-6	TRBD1	TGTGCCAGCAGTTACGACAGGGGGTACGAGCAGTACTTC	CASSYDRGYEQYF
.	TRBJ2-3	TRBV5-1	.	TGCGCCAGCAGCTTGGGGGCCCCAGATACGCAGTATTTT	CASSLGAPDTQYF
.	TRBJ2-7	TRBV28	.	TGTGCCAGCAATTATGTTGTAGGGGGGGGTGCCTCCTACGAGCAGTACTTC	CASNYVVGGGASYEQYF
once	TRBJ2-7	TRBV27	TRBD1	TGTGCCAGCAGCCTGACAGGGGGTCCCTACGAGCAGTACTTC	CASSLTGGPYEQYF
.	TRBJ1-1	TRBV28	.	TGTGCCAGCAGTTTAACAGGGTTAGGGTTCGGTGAAGCTTTCTTT	CASSLTGLGFGEAFF
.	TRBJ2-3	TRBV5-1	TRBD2	TGCGCCAGCAGCCGGACTAGCGTAGTCCCCGATACGCAGTATTTT	CASSRTSVVPDTQYF
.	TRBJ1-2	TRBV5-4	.	TGTGCCAGCAGCTTGCGAGGGAACTATGGCTACACCTTC	CASSLRGNYGYTF
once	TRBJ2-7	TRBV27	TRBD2	TGTGCCAGCACCCATTCTAGCGGAGCTCACTCCTACGAGCAGTACTTC	CASTHSSGAHSYEQYF
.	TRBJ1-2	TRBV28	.	TGTGCCAGCAACAGGGTAGGGAACTATGGCTACACCTTC	CASNRVGNYGYTF
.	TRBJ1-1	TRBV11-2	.	TGTGCCAGCAGCTTATTTGTTCGGACAGAAGAAGCTTTCTTT	CASSLFVRTEEAFF
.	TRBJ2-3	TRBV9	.	TGTGCCAGCAGCCTCAAGCGGGCCCAAGGTCCAGATACGCAGTATTTT	CASSLKRAQGPDTQYF
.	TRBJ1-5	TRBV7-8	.	TGTGCCAGCAGCGAGCAGGGTCTGGGCAGCAATCAGCCCCAGCATTTT	CASSEQGLGSNQPQHF
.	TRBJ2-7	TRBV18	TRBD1	TGTGCCAGCTCACAGGGACAGGGGGCCTACGAGCAGTACTTC	CASSQGQGAYEQYF
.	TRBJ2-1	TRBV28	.	TGTGCCAGCAGTTTCCCACAGGGGAGGAATGAGCAGTTCTTC	CASSFPQGRNEQFF
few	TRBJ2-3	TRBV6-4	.	TGTGCCAGCGCCCTATCAAACACAGATACGCAGTATTTT	CASALSNTDTQYF
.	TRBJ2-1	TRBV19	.	TGTGCCAGTACCGAGGGTAGCGTCTACAATGAGCAGTTCTTC	CASTEGSVYNEQFF
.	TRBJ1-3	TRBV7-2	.	TGTGCCAGCAGCCCCGGGAACTCTGGAAACACCATATATTTT	CASSPGNSGNTIYF
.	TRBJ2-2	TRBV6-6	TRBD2	TGTGCCAGCAGTAAACTAGCGGGAAGCACCGGGGAGCTGTTTTTT	CASSKLAGSTGELFF
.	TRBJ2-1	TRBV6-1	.	TGTGCCAGCAGAGAAGACACATACAATGAGCAGTTCTTC	CASREDTYNEQFF
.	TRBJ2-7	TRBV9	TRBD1	TGTGCCAGCAGCGTTGGGACAGGCAACGAGCAGTACTTC	CASSVGTGNEQYF
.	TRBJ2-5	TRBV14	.	TGTGCCAGCAGCCACCGGGAGACCCAGTACTTC	CASSHRETQYF
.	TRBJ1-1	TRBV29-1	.	TGCAGCGTTGCGGTGAACACTGAAGCTTTCTTT	CSVAVNTEAFF
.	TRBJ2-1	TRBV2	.	TGTGCCAGCAAAGAGGAGTCCTCCTACAATGAGCAGTTCTTC	CASKEESSYNEQFF
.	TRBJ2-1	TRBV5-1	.	TGCGCCAGCAGCCCTCAACTAGACGCTTACAATGAGCAGTTCTTC	CASSPQLDAYNEQFF
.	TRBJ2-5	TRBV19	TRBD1	TGTGCCAGTAGCCCGGGACAGACTGACCAAGAGACCCAGTACTTC	CASSPGQTDQETQYF
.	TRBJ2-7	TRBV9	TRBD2	TGTGCCAGCAGCCCTTGGCGGGAGTACCCCATCGAGCAGTACTTC	CASSPWREYPIEQYF
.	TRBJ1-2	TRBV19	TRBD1	TGTGCCAGTAGTAGGACATCACAGGGGCCGAACTATGGCTACACCTTC	CASSRTSQGPNYGYTF
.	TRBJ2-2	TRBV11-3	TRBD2	TGTGCCAGCAGCTCACTAGCGGGAGGGATTTCGAACACCGGGGAGCTGTTTTTT	CASSSLAGGISNTGELFF
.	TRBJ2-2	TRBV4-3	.	TGCGCCAGCAGCCAAGGGACAGCGAACACCGGGGAGCTGTTTTTT	CASSQGTANTGELFF
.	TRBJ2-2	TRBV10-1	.	TGCGCCAGCAGTGGTTTTTCGACCGGGGAGCTGTTTTTT	CASSGFSTGELFF
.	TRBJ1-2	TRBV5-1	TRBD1	TGCGCCAGCAGCTTGGATGACAGGGGGCGCGATGGCTACACCTTC	CASSLDDRGRDGYTF
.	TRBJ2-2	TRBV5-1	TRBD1	TGCGCCAGCAGCTTGGGACAGGGGGGCACCGGGGAGCTGTTTTTT	CASSLGQGGTGELFF
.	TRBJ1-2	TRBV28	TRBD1	TGTGCCAGCAGTTTTATCGCGGACAGGGGCGAAGGGAGCTATGGCTACACCTTC	CASSFIADRGEGSYGYTF
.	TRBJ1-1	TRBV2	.	TGTGCCAGCAGCCCACAGGGTTCGCGTACTGAAGCTTTCTTT	CASSPQGSRTEAFF
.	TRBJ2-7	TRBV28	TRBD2	TGTGCCAGCCACAGCGTTATAGCGGGAGTTCGGGACGAGCAGTACTTC	CASHSVIAGVRDEQYF
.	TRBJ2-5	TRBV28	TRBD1	TGTGCCAGCAGTTTACTGACAGGGGGCACAGAGACCCAGTACTTC	CASSLLTGGTETQYF
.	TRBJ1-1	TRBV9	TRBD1	TGTGCCAGCAGCGTAGGTAAGGGGGCGTCGGTTGAAGCTTTCTTT	CASSVGKGASVEAFF
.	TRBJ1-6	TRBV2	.	TGTGCCAGCAGCTTGGAAACCTCAGGGGCGGTTGGTTCACCCCTCCACTTT	CASSLETSGAVGSPLHF
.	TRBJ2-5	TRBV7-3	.	TGTGCCAGCAGCTTGCGTACAGATACTCCCCAGTACTTC	CASSLRTDTPQYF